The 2 T cell receptor beta chains presented below share a single source sample, sequenced in a study of response to subunit inactivated influenza vaccine. TCRdb ran MiXCR on the RT-PCR reads and lists one entry per CDR3 protein. The sample includes some 800,000 distinct CDR3 sequences, 21% of them seen just once. The source was PBMCs from blood, collected approximately 5 days after vaccination. Receptors originate from a man in his forties or fifties who received an inactivated influenza vaccine.

This clonotype was observed a few times. The rearrangement uses TRBV5-1 and TRBJ2-2; D is perhaps TRBD1 (5 bases). The CDR3 is made up of 15 amino acids. V was clipped by 4 bases and J by 2 bases, with 12 bases between them. Germline V gives CDR1 SGHRS, CDR2 YFSETQ. The CDR3 DNA sequence: TGCGCCAGCAGCCAACGGACACTAAACACCGGGGAGCTGTTTTTT. It yields the protein CASSQRTLNTGELFF. The full variable domain, in which reference TRBV5-1 and TRBJ2-2 provide the parts outside the CDR3, is KAGVTQTPRYLIKTRGQQVTLSCSPISGHRSVSWYQQTPGQGLQFLFEYFSETQRNKGNFPGRFSGRQFSNSRSEMNVSTLELGDSALYLCASSQRTLNTGELFFGEGSRLTVL.

This clonotype was recorded a few times. J is TRBJ1-2 and V is TRBV20-1, with D maybe TRBD1 (6 bases). Germline-derived CDR1 and CDR2 are DFQATT and SNEGSKA (reference sequence). The CDR3 totals 13 residues. V lost 4 bases to trimming and J lost 4 bases, with 13 bases between them. The CDR3 region has the DNA TGCAGTGCTACCAAACAGGGCCCCTATGGCTACACCTTC. This translates into CSATKQGPYGYTF.